Given below is one T cell receptor (beta chain) in context. This clone has a single count. Its antigen remains undetermined. The sample holds no much larger clone one base away, and base qualities are not on file. Sequences MGHDK (CDR1) and SYGVNS (CDR2) are obtained from the germline V gene. Taken from cysteine to phenylalanine, the CDR3 has 13 residues. The only DNA kept is the CDR3, 39 bases in frame from the first base. The junction carries 8 bases between V and J, which are trimmed by 7 bases and 4 bases respectively. TCRbeta CDR3 regions were amplified from genomic DNA using the immunoSEQ Assay, a bias-controlled multiplex PCR. As for the authors' bioinformatics: The number of nucleated cells in each sample was estimated from the amplification of reference gene primers within the assay. To quantify the absolute abundance of each unique TCRbeta CDR3 rearrangement, sequence reads were collapsed and filtered. For each sample, productive Simpson clonality was calculated by taking the square root of Simpson's diversity index across productive rearrangements. The clones in this table, taken by TCRdb from immuneACCESS, are in-frame only. Not every clone is retained; where verified, under half of the shortfall comes from an unresolved V gene, and the cause of the rest is unknown. D and trimming come from the DNA, and the V and J calls and clone size come from that table. In all, the sample holds 180,000 or so clones, and 65% to 90% of those were seen once. The biggest ten clones account for about 8.2% of the sample.

The collaborating institutions used their own protocols to collect whole blood in K2EDTA tubes. For TCRbeta analysis, collaborators shipped samples in one of three forms: frozen whole blood, isolated PBMCs, or DNA extracted from either of those sample types. The sample belongs to a study of blood T cell repertoires in COVID-19 (TCRdb year 2020). With respect to the entire study: Samples covering the acute and convalescent phases of COVID-19 were provided by collaborators in the United States, Italy and Spain. A de-identified subject ID, COVID-19 status, age in years and sex were almost always included in the sample metadata. The samples were drawn from two sources: the first 160 participants of the ongoing ImmuneRACE study, and some 1,300 subjects contributed by 6 global collaborators. Where available, HLA class I and class II types were taken from metadata supplied by the sample provider and were not determined by assay-based typing. The prospective study material was composed of cDNA or gDNA derived from T cells, B-cell-depleted T cells, or PBMCs. Subjects who had been exposed to COVID-19, were actively infected with it, or had recovered from it provided the deeply sampled blood TCRbeta repertoires that made up the dataset. The repertoires were released in a freely available public database intended as a resource for research on the immune response to SARS-CoV-2.

Study-wide findings and limitations: Clinical and demographic metadata were provided uncurated, with the amount varying by source and participant.

The chain is assembled from TRBV25-1 and TRBJ2-6; the D segment cannot be called with confidence. This clonotype originated in a man aged 55 to 70 with acute or convalescent COVID-19. Sequencing used peripheral blood. DNA sequence: TGTGCCAGCACCCCGTCGGGGGCCAACGTCCTGACTTTC. This translates into CASTPSGANVLTF. The CDR3 plus the reference TRBV25-1 and TRBJ2-6 genes for the other parts give the full variable domain: EADIYQTPRYLVIGTGKKITLECSQTMGHDKMYWYQQDPGMELHLIHYSYGVNSTEKGDLSSESTVSRIRTEHFPLTLESARPSHTSQYLCASTPSGANVLTFGAGSRLTVL.